This T cell receptor beta chain came from a study of blood T cell repertoires in COVID-19. Sequencing used immunoSEQ multiplex PCR; TCRdb keeps in-frame clones, though not all of them. The data show roughly 220,000 clones, roughly four fifths seen once. CDR3 length: 15 residues. J was trimmed by 2 bases and V by 3 bases; bases with no gene match: 8. Germline CDR1 SQVTM, CDR2 ANQGSEA. This TCR was sampled from a woman aged 60 to 75 with acute or convalescent COVID-19. The chain couples TRBV29-1 to TRBJ2-3, with 7 bases identical to TRBD2. Sequencing was done on a sample of peripheral blood. The CDR3 region has the DNA TGCAGCGTTGATGCCCGAGGACTAGACACAGATACGCAGTATTTT. This gives the protein CSVDARGLDTDTQYF.